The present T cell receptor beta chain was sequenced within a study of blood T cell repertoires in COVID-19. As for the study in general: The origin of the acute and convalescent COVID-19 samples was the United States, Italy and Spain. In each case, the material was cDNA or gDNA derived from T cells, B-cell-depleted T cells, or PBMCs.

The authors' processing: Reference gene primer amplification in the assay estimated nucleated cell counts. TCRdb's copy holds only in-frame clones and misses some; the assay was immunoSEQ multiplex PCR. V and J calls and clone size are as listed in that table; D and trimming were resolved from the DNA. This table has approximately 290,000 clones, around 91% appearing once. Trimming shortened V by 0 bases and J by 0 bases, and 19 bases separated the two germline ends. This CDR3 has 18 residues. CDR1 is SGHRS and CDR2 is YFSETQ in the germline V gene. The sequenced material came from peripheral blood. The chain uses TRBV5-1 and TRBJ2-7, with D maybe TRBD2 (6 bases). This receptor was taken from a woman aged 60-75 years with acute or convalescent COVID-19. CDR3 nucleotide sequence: TGCGCCAGCAGCTTGGGGGATTTTTCGGGGGTAGGCTCCTACGAGCAGTACTTC. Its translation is CASSLGDFSGVGSYEQYF. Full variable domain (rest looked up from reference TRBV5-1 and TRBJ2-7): KAGVTQTPRYLIKTRGQQVTLSCSPISGHRSVSWYQQTPGQGLQFLFEYFSETQRNKGNFPGRFSGRQFSNSRSEMNVSTLELGDSALYLCASSLGDFSGVGSYEQYFGPGTRLTVT.